These T cell receptor beta chains were read from a single sample in a study of cytomegalovirus exposure and HLA in healthy donors. Method: immunoSEQ multiplex PCR; TCRdb's copy keeps in-frame clones and lacks some. The table records 130,000 to 150,000 clones, over 65% of them present only once. Material for sequencing was PBMCs. These receptor sequences come from a man aged 35 to 55 in good health and CMV-seropositive. Both conserved end residues are trimmed from each CDR3. Some rows have no size entry. The others give once, few or many, or a class for an expanded clone.

V gene,clone size,CDR3 protein
TRBV10-3,once,AISDRARDQPQH
TRBV27,.,ASRSGYT
TRBV19,.,ASSIGSSLYTGELF
TRBV2,.,ASDTSGANTGELF
TRBV5-4,.,ASSSGTSTVYEQY
TRBV6-6,.,ASSYSVPNTGELF
TRBV25-1,.,ASTGRKWGEEYGYT
TRBV5-5,.,ASSLALAASTDTQY
TRBV6-5,.,ASSSRTNTDTQY
TRBV7-2,.,ASSLALISVLETQY
TRBV5-4,.,ASSLGLRETQY
TRBV7-9,few,ASSPQARGAGETQY
TRBV7-2,few,ASSLASGLAGVNEQF
TRBV28,.,ASSSPGQVAEAF
TRBV9,few,ASSVGTAQETQY
TRBV7-9,.,ASSLGHQEQY